One sample yielded the 30 T cell receptor beta chains listed below, sequenced in a study of T cells in Graves' hyperthyroidism and ophthalmopathy. Using RNA transcripts as the source, TCR beta CDR3 regions were amplified. The TCR CDR3 first-round RT-PCR relied on the HTBI primer set. TCRdb re-derived calls from the multiplex PCR reads in MiXCR, one entry per CDR3 protein. The data contain around 340,000 distinct CDR3 sequences, approximately 15% of them seen just once; the ten biggest clones take up about 26%. Sequenced material: blood. The receptors were sampled from a woman aged 25-40 years with Graves' hyperthyroidism.

The count of this clonotype is one. The rearrangement uses TRBV12-3 or TRBV12-4 and TRBJ2-1; a weak D match, TRBD1 (5 bases). This CDR3 has 16 amino acids. V lost 7 bases and J lost 0, with 16 bases in between. The CDR3 is CASTQDSAYSYNEQFF. In nucleotides, the CDR3 is TGTGCCAGCACACAAGACAGCGCCTACTCCTACAATGAGCAGTTCTTC.

Ten or more counts support this clonotype. The chain combines TRBV28 with TRBJ1-5; tentatively, D is TRBD1 (6 bases). V lost 3 bases and J 1 base, leaving 10 bases between the germline ends. Germline V lookup: CDR1 MDHEN, CDR2 SYDVKM. The length of the CDR3 is 15 residues. This CDR3 reads CASSFMDRSNQPQHF. The CDR3 nucleotides read TGTGCCAGCAGTTTCATGGACAGAAGCAATCAGCCCCAGCATTTT.

This clonotype appeared many times. The chain employs TRBV12-3 or TRBV12-4 and TRBJ2-7; D is tentatively TRBD1 or TRBD2 (5 bases each). V gave up 8 bases and J gave up 2 bases, with 13 bases separating them. This CDR3 has 13 amino acids. CDR3: CASGRDRTYEQYF. DNA of the CDR3: TGTGCCAGCGGCCGGGACCGAACCTACGAGCAGTACTTC.

J is TRBJ1-2 and V is TRBV7-2; TRBD1 might be the D (5 bases). Deletions cut 1 base from V and 7 bases from J, with 16 bases between. CDR3 length: 15 amino acids. Germline lookup yields CDR1 SGHTA and CDR2 FQGNSA. CDR3 sequence: CASSLDPHRLRGYTF. The CDR3 DNA is TGTGCCAGCAGCTTAGACCCCCACAGGTTACGTGGCTACACCTTC.

This clonotype was picked up many times. This chain uses TRBV2 with TRBJ2-3; TRBD2 matches at 13 bases. This CDR3 is 15 amino acids long. The V gene's germline CDR1 is SNHLY and CDR2 FYNNEI. The junction had 3 bases not matched to a gene; V was cut back by 3 bases and J by 6 bases. The CDR3 nucleotides are TGTGCCAGCAGTGAGGGGACTAGCGGGAAGGATACGCAGTATTTT. It encodes CASSEGTSGKDTQYF.

This clonotype showed up many times. This chain connects TRBV28 to TRBJ2-7; D call uncertain. Germline CDR1 is MDHEN and CDR2 is SYDVKM. The germline V and J ends were trimmed by 7 bases and 0 bases, with 10 bases remaining between them. The CDR3 spans 13 residues. CDR3 residues: CASISSTSYEQYF. The CDR3 DNA follows: TGTGCCAGCATCTCCTCAACCTCCTACGAGCAGTACTTC.

This clonotype was seen many times. The V and J genes are TRBV10-3 and TRBJ1-1; 8 nucleotides match TRBD1. The V gene's germline CDR1 is ENHRY and CDR2 SYGVKD. CDR3 length: 14 amino acids. Trimming at V came to 4 bases and at J to 1 base, leaving 2 bases not matched to a gene. The DNA of the CDR3 is TGTGCCATCAGTGCGGGGACAGGGAACACTGAAGCTTTCTTT. This gives the protein CAISAGTGNTEAFF.

The V call is TRBV6-1, the J call TRBJ2-1, with 7 nucleotides matching TRBD1. V trimming: 6 bases; J trimming: 7 bases; junction bases outside the gene matches: 3. CDR1 MNHNS and CDR2 SASEGT come from the germline V gene. There are 12 residues in the CDR3. DNA of the CDR3: TGTGCCAGCAGGACAGGGTTAAATGAGCAGTTCTTC. Translated: CASRTGLNEQFF.

The V gene is TRBV11-2, the J gene TRBJ1-1; tentative D call: TRBD1 (6 bases). The CDR3 is made up of 16 amino acids. Germline CDR1 is SGHAT and CDR2 is FQNNGV. Trimming pared 1 base from V and 6 bases from J, leaving 18 bases between. For the CDR3, the DNA is TGTGCCAGCAGCTTAGTGGGCGGGACTTGGACAGCTGAAGCTTTCTTT. This encodes CASSLVGGTWTAEAFF.

The rearrangement uses TRBV20-1 and TRBJ1-5; 7 positions match TRBD1. Germline loops: CDR1 DFQATT, CDR2 SNEGSKA (reference sequence). V was pared by 2 bases and J by 9 bases, with 4 bases of the junction left unmatched. This CDR3 has 12 amino acids. The CDR3 DNA is TGCAGTGCTAGACAGGGGGAAGGGCCCCAGCATTTT. This encodes CSARQGEGPQHF.

The chain links TRBV27 to TRBJ2-7, with D tentatively TRBD1 or TRBD2 (6 bases each). The CDR3 runs 13 residues. Trimming pared 10 bases from V and 4 bases from J, leaving 17 bases between. Germline V gene data show CDR1 as MNHEY and CDR2 as SMNVEV (reference sequence). The CDR3 DNA reads as TGTGCCATTGCGTCTGGGGGGCTATACGAGCAGTACTTC. Protein sequence: CAIASGGLYEQYF.

In this sample, this clonotype turned up many times. This chain links TRBV30 with TRBJ2-2, with D unresolved. This CDR3 is 11 amino acids long. Trimming left V 5 bases short and J 4 bases short, with 5 bases between. In germline, CDR1 is GTSNPN, CDR2 SVGIG (reference sequence). As DNA, the CDR3 is TGTGCCTGGGGGCGCACCGGGGAGCTGTTTTTT. Protein sequence: CAWGRTGELFF.

This clonotype was observed many times. The J gene is TRBJ2-5, the V gene TRBV7-6, with 7 bases that match TRBD1. Germline V gives CDR1 SGHVS, CDR2 FNYEAQ. The CDR3 has 16 residues. The trim removed 5 bases at V and 1 base at J, leaving 10 bases unmatched. The chain's CDR3 is CASSPQQRGPQETQYF. The CDR3 coding sequence is TGTGCCAGCAGCCCCCAGCAAAGGGGGCCCCAAGAGACCCAGTACTTC.

There are many counts of this clonotype. The chain couples TRBV12-3 or TRBV12-4 to TRBJ2-1; TRBD2 aligns across 9 bases. V gave up 7 bases and J gave up 9 bases; unmatched junction bases: 10. CDR3 size: 14 residues. This CDR3 is CASISLAGSGEQFF. The CDR3 DNA sequence: TGTGCCAGCATTAGTCTAGCGGGATCTGGTGAGCAGTTCTTC.

The V gene is TRBV19, the J gene TRBJ2-1, with TRBD2 matching over 7 bases. The ends lost 0 bases at V and 1 base at J; junction bases unmatched: 9. The length of the CDR3 is 18 residues. CDR1 is LNHDA, CDR2 SQIVND, per germline (reference sequence). CDR3 loop: CASSIDGRSGKSYNEQFF. DNA for the CDR3: TGTGCCAGTAGTATAGACGGCCGCAGCGGGAAGTCCTACAATGAGCAGTTCTTC. Looking up the rest from reference TRBV19 and TRBJ2-1 gives the full variable domain: DGGITQSPKYLFRKEGQNVTLSCEQNLNHDAMYWYRQDPGQGLRLIYYSQIVNDFQKGDIAEGYSVSREKKESFPLTVTSAQKNPTAFYLCASSIDGRSGKSYNEQFFGPGTRLTVL.

This clonotype was observed a few times. The chain links TRBV20-1 to TRBJ2-7; possibly TRBD2 for D (5 bases). V lost 4 bases to trimming and J lost 1 base, with 14 bases between them. The CDR3 has 14 residues. Looked up from germline, CDR1 is DFQATT and CDR2 is SNEGSKA (reference sequence). For the CDR3, the DNA is TGCAGTGCTACTGCTTTCGGGGAGTCCTACGAGCAGTACTTC. Its protein is CSATAFGESYEQYF.

This chain joins TRBV9 and TRBJ2-5, with 8 bases matching TRBD2. Unmatched junction bases numbered 9, after V lost 0 bases and J lost 2 bases. The CDR3 covers 17 residues. In germline, CDR1 is SGDLS, CDR2 YYNGEE. The CDR3 region has the DNA TGTGCCAGCAGCGTAGGTCCGGGAGGGTCCCTACAAGAGACCCAGTACTTC. It codes for CASSVGPGGSLQETQYF.

This clonotype was seen a handful of times. This sequence may be a read error, since a much larger clone differs from it by one base. The chain uses TRBV6-1 and TRBJ2-5, with TRBD2 matching 11 bases. The CDR3 is 15 amino acids. Germline loops: CDR1 MNHNS, CDR2 SASEGT. V shed 11 bases and J 1 base; nucleotides not matched to a gene: 9. The CDR3 DNA reads as TGTGCCGGCACCCGAGGGACTAGCGGCCAAGAGACCCAGTACTTC. This encodes CAGTRGTSGQETQYF.

This clonotype was recorded many times. V is TRBV7-9 and J is TRBJ2-7; D is unclear. With 7 bases removed from V and 4 bases from J, the gap between germline ends came to 14 bases. The germline V gene has CDR1 SEHNR and CDR2 FQNEAQ (reference sequence). This CDR3 has 13 residues. This CDR3 reads CASTRGTPYEQYF. CDR3 bases: TGTGCCAGCACCCGAGGAACACCATACGAGCAGTACTTC.

This clonotype was counted only a few times. V usage is TRBV5-1 and J usage is TRBJ2-2; D is uncertain. Germline V gene sequence: CDR1 SGHRS, CDR2 YFSETQ. The ends were cut back, 2 bases at V and 0 bases at J, with 5 bases in the middle. The CDR3 consists of 14 residues. The CDR3 loop is CASSFLPNTGELFF. CDR3 in DNA: TGCGCCAGCAGCTTCTTGCCGAACACCGGGGAGCTGTTTTTT. Using reference TRBV5-1 and TRBJ2-2 for the parts outside the CDR3, the full variable domain is KAGVTQTPRYLIKTRGQQVTLSCSPISGHRSVSWYQQTPGQGLQFLFEYFSETQRNKGNFPGRFSGRQFSNSRSEMNVSTLELGDSALYLCASSFLPNTGELFFGEGSRLTVL.

The chain has TRBV28 and TRBJ2-1; TRBD2 matches at 7 bases. V dropped 7 bases and J dropped 2; count of bases not matched to a gene: 8. The CDR3 covers 15 residues. CDR1 is MDHEN and CDR2 is SYDVKM in the germline V gene. CDR3 coding DNA: TGTGCCAGCAACCTCTTGGGGGGGGCCTACAATGAGCAGTTCTTC. This encodes CASNLLGGAYNEQFF.

This clonotype was seen at least ten times. This chain joins TRBV6-1 and TRBJ2-7, with 8 bases identical to TRBD2. Unmatched junction bases numbered 9, after V lost 6 bases and J lost 2 bases. Germline V lookup: CDR1 MNHNS, CDR2 SASEGT. The CDR3 has 15 residues. In DNA form, the CDR3 reads TGTGCCAGCAGCTACACCAGCGGGAGAGCCTACGAGCAGTACTTC. Translated: CASSYTSGRAYEQYF.

This chain uses TRBV5-1 with TRBJ2-1, with TRBD2 identical over 10 bases. This CDR3 region has 15 residues. Trimming cost V 3 bases and J 6 bases; bases outside gene matches: 6. Germline CDR1 reads SGHRS; CDR2 reads YFSETQ. For the CDR3, the DNA is TGCGCCAGCAGCTCTAGAGCGGGAGGGACCAATGAGCAGTTCTTC. It is translated as CASSSRAGGTNEQFF.

This clonotype was detected ten times or more. The V gene is TRBV7-2, the J gene TRBJ1-6; D gene uncertain. This CDR3 is 13 amino acids long. Trimming stripped 1 base from V and 10 bases from J, with 8 bases between. Germline loops: CDR1 SGHTA, CDR2 FQGNSA. The DNA for the CDR3 is TGTGCCAGCAGCTTAGAAGGGTACTCACCCCTCCACTTT. It encodes CASSLEGYSPLHF.

V usage is TRBV12-3 or TRBV12-4 and J usage is TRBJ2-3, with 8 positions matching TRBD1. This CDR3 is built from 13 residues. Losses at the gene ends were 6 bases for V and 8 bases for J; bases not matched to a gene: 7. The CDR3 bases are TGTGCCAGCAGCCGGACAGGGTTCGGTACGCAGTATTTT. Amino acid sequence: CASSRTGFGTQYF.

This clonotype occurred a few times. V usage is TRBV18 and J usage is TRBJ2-2, with a tentative D call TRBD2 (5 bases). Trimming pared 2 bases from V and 9 bases from J, leaving 10 bases between. Looked up from germline, CDR1 is KGHSH and CDR2 is LQKENI. CDR3 length: 13 amino acids. The DNA for the CDR3 is TGTGCCAGCTCACCATCAGAGGGCCGGGAGCTGTTTTTT. Protein product: CASSPSEGRELFF.

This clonotype has only a few counts. The chain joins TRBV29-1 to TRBJ2-3, with TRBD2 as a possible D gene (6 bases). The CDR3 loop spans 12 amino acids. V was trimmed by 4 bases and J by 2 bases, leaving 7 bases between them. The V gene's germline CDR1 is SQVTM and CDR2 ANQGSEA. The CDR3 is CSVAGDTDTQYF. DNA for the CDR3: TGCAGCGTTGCGGGGGACACAGATACGCAGTATTTT.

This clonotype appeared many times. The chain combines TRBV6-1 with TRBJ2-5; the D gene is possibly TRBD2 (6 bases). CDR1 and CDR2 from the germline V gene are MNHNS and SASEGT. With 5 bases removed from V and 2 bases from J, the gap between germline ends came to 12 bases. The CDR3 consists of 14 residues. CDR3: CASSRTAGQETQYF. The CDR3 coding sequence is TGTGCCAGCAGTCGGACGGCGGGGCAAGAGACCCAGTACTTC.

This clonotype was seen ten or more times. J is TRBJ1-1 and V is TRBV20-1, with 7 bases aligning to TRBD1. V shed 2 bases, J shed 5 bases, and the junction held 5 bases outside the gene matches. In germline, CDR1 is DFQATT, CDR2 SNEGSKA (reference sequence). The CDR3 has 13 residues. For the CDR3, the DNA is TGCAGTGCTAGACACTTGGACAGGACTGAAGCTTTCTTT. Translating gives CSARHLDRTEAFF.

The chain is built from TRBV2 and TRBJ2-7; the D call may be TRBD1 or TRBD2 (5 bases each). V lost 10 bases to trimming and J lost 7 bases, with 11 bases between them. From germline, CDR1 is SNHLY and CDR2 FYNNEI. CDR3 length: 10 amino acids. The DNA of the CDR3 is TGTGCCACCCTGGGGGAAGAGCAGTACTTC. It is translated as CATLGEEQYF. Looking up the rest from reference TRBV2 and TRBJ2-7 gives the full variable domain: EPEVTQTPSHQVTQMGQEVILRCVPISNHLYFYWYRQILGQKVEFLVSFYNNEISEKSEIFDDQFSVERPDGSNFTLKIRSTKLEDSAMYFCATLGEEQYFGPGTRLTVT.